The T cell receptor (beta chain) described here comes from a study of cytomegalovirus exposure and HLA in healthy donors. Germline values: CDR1 SGHTA, CDR2 FQGTGA. The ends were cut back, 2 bases at V and 5 bases at J, with 10 bases in the middle. CDR3 length: 13 residues. Sequencing used immunoSEQ multiplex PCR; TCRdb keeps in-frame clones, though not all of them. The data contain 200,000 to 250,000 clones, over 70% of them singletons. The sample holds one count of this clone. This sequence originates from a woman younger than 45 in good health and CMV-seropositive. Sample: PBMCs. This chain uses TRBV7-3 with TRBJ2-7; tentative D call: TRBD2 (5 bases). The CDR3 bases are TGTGCCAGCAGCTTAGGAGGAGTGGACGAGCAGTACTTC. It encodes CASSLGGVDEQYF.